This T cell receptor beta chain was recovered during a study of blood T cells in healthy people across ages. Every sample yielded at least 6 million isolated PBMCs. Then a second PCR, running roughly 7 to 12 cycles, was carried out with a sample-barcoded 5' primer and a J-beta primer mix. A minimum of 2.5 million CDR3-containing paired-end reads was obtained for each sample. TCRdb processed the 5' RACE reads anew with MiXCR; each CDR3 protein has one entry. The table has about 1.1 million distinct CDR3 sequences, more than 30% seen once. The CDR3 loop spans 15 amino acids. Germline loops: CDR1 SGHVS, CDR2 FNYEAQ. Trimming pared 1 base from V and 3 bases from J, leaving 9 bases between.

The sample taken for sequencing was blood. This receptor was obtained from a man younger than 35 in good health. V usage is TRBV7-6 and J usage is TRBJ1-4, with unresolved D. The CDR3 coding sequence is TGTGCCAGCAGCTTAGGGGGAAGCCCTAATGAAAAACTGTTTTTT. It yields the protein CASSLGGSPNEKLFF.